This T cell receptor (beta chain) was obtained from a study of glioma-infiltrating T cells (dated by TCRdb to between 2015 and 2016). At the level of the whole study: Glioma tissue, non-neoplastic brain tissue and matched peripheral blood mononuclear cells were used as sources from which TCR alpha- and beta-chain repertoires were sequenced. The paired cohort was made up of three low-grade glioma patients, seven to nine primary glioblastoma patients and three non-glioma patients who contributed non-neoplastic brain tissue. To measure divergence between tissue and blood T-cell populations, each tissue-infiltrating repertoire was compared with the peripheral blood repertoire of the same patient. What the study reported, not specific to this receptor: VJ-independent divergence between tissue and blood was lower than expected in non-neoplastic patients but higher than expected in all gliomas, particularly low-grade gliomas. Tissue and blood shared very few CDR3 sequences, a result attributed to high CDR3 diversity and limited sampling. The group comparisons were based on small numbers of patients: three non-neoplastic, three low-grade glioma and about eight glioblastoma patients.

The CDR3 spans 14 residues, from the cysteine through the phenylalanine. Of the read, only the CDR3 DNA is kept; its 42 bases are in frame from base 1. The germline V gene specifies MRHNA as CDR1 and SNTAGT as CDR2. V has 3 bases trimmed and J has 6 bases trimmed; junction bases matching no gene number 3. In this sample, this clonotype turned up a few times. Its target antigen remains unknown. Base-call qualities are not available, and no considerably larger clone is one nucleotide away. The iRepertoire nested amplicon-rescue multiplex PCR (arm-PCR) platform was used to amplify TCR alpha and beta CDR3 regions from RNA. The input for one-step reverse transcription and amplification was roughly 100-450 ng of either tissue mRNA or PBMC total RNA. Following bead purification, Illumina adapters were added by a secondary multiplex PCR, and libraries between 200 and 400 bp were gel-purified. Libraries carried internal 6-nucleotide barcodes used for demultiplexing. Sequencing of libraries was performed on an Illumina MiSeq with 2x220 or 2x250 nucleotide paired-end reads. Concerning the study's data processing: FLASH 1.2.11 was used to merge paired reads, and BWA-MEM then aligned the reads to the GRCh37 human genome before TRA and TRB reads were extracted. For V and J assignment, an IMGT-derived reference of cassette sequences and CDR3 motifs that included pseudogenes was used. Reads were translated in three frames, and productive CDR3s were defined as those with a C...FGXG motif and no stop codons. Unique combinations of V-J cassette pair and CDR3 amino acid sequence were defined as clonotypes. Reads were filtered by Hamming distance, thresholded by each sample's sequence error rate in mapped regions. TCRdb reprocessed the public reads (quality trimming at Q25 with fastp, clone calling with MiXCR) and kept in-frame beta chains. Identical CDR3 protein sequences are pooled into one entry, listed with their most common genes and DNA. For this entry, the V and J calls and clone size follow TCRdb and not the study's own pipeline. The sample data list fewer than 110,000 distinct CDR3 sequences, and 25% to 30% of these were observed just once. 40% to 55% of the sample comes from the top ten.

The TCR originated in a human donor with low-grade glioma or glioblastoma, undergoing nonglioma brain surgery, or in good health (not recorded which). Sample: glioma tissue, nonneoplastic brain tissue, or PBMCs (not recorded which). The receptor chain draws on TRBV6-4 and TRBJ2-1; the junction holds 9 bases that match TRBD2. The encoded CDR3 is CASSEGGGANEQFF. The DNA is as follows: TGTGCCAGCAGTGAGGGCGGGGGGGCCAATGAGCAGTTCTTC.